These 5 T cell receptor beta chains were all obtained from the same sample, sequenced in a study of blood T cell repertoires in COVID-19. Data came from immunoSEQ multiplex PCR; TCRdb stores just in-frame clones and leaves some out. This table holds fewer than 300,000 clones, about four fifths found once. The sample taken for sequencing was peripheral blood. These receptor sequences come from a woman in her sixties or seventies with active or convalescent COVID-19.

The rearrangement uses TRBV12-3 or TRBV12-4 and TRBJ2-2, with a tentative D call TRBD1 (5 bases). Trimming removed 7 bases from V and 13 bases from J, with 19 bases in between. The CDR3 covers 13 residues. Here the CDR3 reads CASNYHRQDRLFF. CDR3 nucleotides: TGTGCCAGCAACTACCACAGGCAGGATCGGCTGTTTTTT.

V usage is TRBV18 and J usage is TRBJ1-1; unclear D gene. This CDR3 region has 14 residues. V lost 6 bases, J lost 1 base, and 12 bases lay in between. CDR1 is KGHSH and CDR2 is LQKENI in the germline V gene. CDR3 residues: CASSQGRGNTEAFF. CDR3 nucleotides: TGTGCCAGCTCCCAAGGACGGGGGAACACTGAAGCTTTCTTT. The variable domain in full, completed from reference TRBV18 and TRBJ1-1, reads NAGVMQNPRHLVRRRGQEARLRCSPMKGHSHVYWYRQLPEEGLKFMVYLQKENIIDESGMPKERFSAEFPKEGPSILRIQQVVRGDSAAYFCASSQGRGNTEAFFGQGTRLTVV.

V and J are TRBV30 and TRBJ1-4; D remains ambiguous. V shed 0 bases and J shed 10 bases, with 9 bases lying between them. Looked up from germline, CDR1 is GTSNPN and CDR2 is SVGIG (reference sequence). CDR3 length: 12 residues. CDR3 DNA: TGTGCCTGGAGTGTAAACCCGGTAAAACTGTTTTTT. Its translation: CAWSVNPVKLFF. The full variable domain, in which reference TRBV30 and TRBJ1-4 provide the parts outside the CDR3, is SQTIHQWPATLVQPVGSPLSLECTVEGTSNPNLYWYRQAAGRGLQLLFYSVGIGQISSEVPQNLSASRPQDRQFILSSKKLLLSDSGFYLCAWSVNPVKLFFGSGTQLSVL.

The CDR3 sequence: CASSGSLGQGPTGELFF. CDR3 nucleotide sequence: TGTGCCAGCAGCGGTTCCCTCGGGCAGGGCCCCACCGGGGAGCTGTTTTTT. This chain joins TRBV7-9 and TRBJ2-2, with D possibly being TRBD1 (5 bases). The CDR3 consists of 17 residues. Trimming took off 5 bases at V and 4 bases at J, with 20 bases between the two ends. The V gene's germline CDR1 is SEHNR and CDR2 FQNEAQ (reference sequence).

The rearrangement uses TRBV2 and TRBJ1-5, with a weak D call TRBD1 (5 bases). V lost 8 bases, J lost 3 bases, and 11 bases lay in between. The CDR3 totals 13 residues. Germline CDR1 reads SNHLY; CDR2 reads FYNNEI. The CDR3 DNA reads TGTGCCAGCGGAGTGGGGCCCAATCAGCCCCAGCATTTT. Translating it yields CASGVGPNQPQHF.